Shown below are 21 T cell receptor beta chains from a single sample sequenced in a study of CD8+CD57+ T cells in acquired aplastic anemia listed by TCRdb under 2018. This sample was sequenced with an Illumina HiSeq 2000. Profiling of TCR beta VDJ combinations and CDR3 sequences used genomic DNA as the template. TCRdb handled the public reads itself, with Q25 trimming in fastp and clone calling in MiXCR, and kept productive beta chains. Under each unique CDR3 protein, matching rows form one entry showing the most common genes and DNA. The sample has more than 70,000 distinct CDR3 sequences on record, less than 85% of them singletons. The biggest ten clones account for approximately 81% of the sample. Flow cytometry had shown CD8+CD57+ cell expansion in the patients selected for sequencing. Material for sequencing was sorted CD4+, CD8+, or CD8+CD57+ T cells (not recorded which) from PBMCs. The receptors were sampled from a human donor with aplastic anemia.

The J gene is TRBJ1-3, the V gene TRBV19; no clear D gene. V dropped 8 bases and J dropped 0 bases, with 17 bases sitting between them. The V gene's germline CDR1 is LNHDA and CDR2 SQIVND (reference sequence). The length of the CDR3 is 16 residues. The CDR3 nucleotides read TGTGCCAGTGCCCTTGGCCACAATCTCTCTGGAAACACCATATATTTT. It encodes CASALGHNLSGNTIYF.

V usage is TRBV19 and J usage is TRBJ2-3; 9 bases agree with TRBD1. The CDR3 has 14 amino acids. V gave up 3 bases and J gave up 3 bases; unmatched junction bases: 1. Germline CDR1 reads LNHDA; CDR2 reads SQIVND (reference sequence). CDR3 protein: CASSIGQGTDTQYF. CDR3 coding DNA: TGTGCCAGTAGTATCGGACAGGGGACAGATACGCAGTATTTT.

The chain combines TRBV15 with TRBJ2-5; D might be TRBD1 or TRBD2, each matching 5 bases. CDR1 and CDR2 from the germline V gene are LNHNV and YYDKDF (reference sequence). The V gene lost 2 bases and the J gene lost 1 base, with 8 bases spanning the gap. The CDR3 totals 14 residues. The CDR3 DNA sequence: TGTGCCACCAGCAGAAGGGACCTCCAAGAGACCCAGTACTTC. Protein: CATSRRDLQETQYF.

In this sample, this clonotype turned up a few times. The chain has TRBV2 and TRBJ1-4; 7 nucleotides align to TRBD1. The CDR3 contains 15 residues. The germline V gene has CDR1 SNHLY and CDR2 FYNNEI. Trimming took 1 base from V and 5 from J; bases not matched to a gene: 4. The CDR3 DNA sequence: TGTGCCAGCAGTGAAGATGGGACAGCGAATGAAAAACTGTTTTTT. It is translated as CASSEDGTANEKLFF.

This clonotype was detected a few times. The chain combines TRBV24-1 with TRBJ2-7; D is unclear. The CDR3 has 14 residues. In germline, CDR1 is KGHDR, CDR2 SFDVKD. V lost 3 bases and J lost 0, with 8 bases in between. In nucleotides, the CDR3 is TGTGCCACCAGTGATGTGACGAGCTCCTACGAGCAGTACTTC. Residues: CATSDVTSSYEQYF.

The CDR3 spells CASSQVFNDVGELFF. DNA of the CDR3: TGTGCCAGCAGCCAAGTATTTAACGATGTAGGGGAGCTGTTTTTT. This chain connects TRBV14 to TRBJ2-2; no definite D call. This CDR3 is 15 amino acids long. V lost 1 base and J 8 bases, leaving 14 bases between the germline ends. From germline, CDR1 is SGHDN and CDR2 FVKESK.

The chain joins TRBV15 to TRBJ1-2, with TRBD1 identical over 7 bases. Germline CDR1 LNHNV, CDR2 YYDKDF (reference sequence). V trimming: 3 bases; J trimming: 2 bases; junction bases outside the gene matches: 6. The CDR3 runs to 15 residues. As DNA, the CDR3 is TGTGCCACCAGCAGCTGGGACAGTTCCAACTATGGCTACACCTTC. Encoded protein: CATSSWDSSNYGYTF.

The chain is built from TRBV24-1 and TRBJ2-7, with D perhaps TRBD1 (7 bases). V was trimmed by 5 bases and J by 9 bases, leaving 13 bases between them. This CDR3 contains 12 residues. The germline gives CDR1 KGHDR, CDR2 SFDVKD. The CDR3 region is CATSGSGGMQYF. CDR3 sequence (DNA): TGTGCCACCAGTGGTTCAGGGGGGATGCAGTACTTC.

The chain is built from TRBV10-3 and TRBJ2-7; TRBD1 might be the D (6 bases). The CDR3 runs 13 residues. V was pared by 8 bases and J by 2 bases, with 13 bases between. Germline V gives CDR1 ENHRY, CDR2 SYGVKD. The CDR3: CAIGNREAYEQYF. The CDR3 nucleotides read TGTGCCATCGGGAACAGGGAAGCCTACGAGCAGTACTTC.

V is TRBV19 and J is TRBJ2-7, with 9 bases matching TRBD1. Per germline, CDR1 LNHDA and CDR2 SQIVND (reference sequence). V trimming: 3 bases; J trimming: 3 bases; junction bases outside the gene matches: 6. The CDR3 runs 15 residues. In nucleotides, the CDR3 is TGTGCCAGTAGTATCCTTGGGACAGGGCTCTACGAGCAGTACTTC. This encodes CASSILGTGLYEQYF.

The CDR3 DNA follows: TGTGCCAGCAGCTTACCACTAGCGGGGAACAATGAGCAGTTCTTC. Its translation: CASSLPLAGNNEQFF. The genes are TRBV11-1 and TRBJ2-1; 10 positions agree with TRBD2. From germline, CDR1 is SGHAT and CDR2 FQDESV (reference sequence). V was clipped by 2 bases and J by 5 bases; unmatched bases: 3. The CDR3 consists of 15 residues.

The chain joins TRBV7-9 to TRBJ2-3; D is possibly TRBD2 (6 bases). The CDR3 spans 13 residues. V was clipped by 9 bases and J by 0 bases, with 10 bases between them. CDR1 and CDR2 (germline): SEHNR, FQNEAQ (reference sequence). This CDR3 is CASIAGSTDTQYF. The CDR3 DNA is TGTGCCAGTATCGCGGGAAGCACAGATACGCAGTATTTT.

This rearrangement joins TRBV3-1 to TRBJ1-2; tentatively, D is TRBD1 (6 bases). The CDR3 is 16 amino acids. Trimming cost V 6 bases and J 8 bases, with 25 bases left between them. From germline, CDR1 is LGHDT and CDR2 YNNKEL (reference sequence). This CDR3 is CASRDFETQGIEGYTF. Written as DNA, the CDR3 is TGTGCCAGCAGGGACTTCGAAACCCAGGGGATAGAGGGCTACACCTTC. The variable domain in full, with the rest retrieved from reference TRBV3-1 and TRBJ1-2, is DTAVSQTPKYLVTQMGNDKSIKCEQNLGHDTMYWYKQDSKKFLKIMFSYNNKELIINETVPNRFSPKSPDKAHLNLHINSLELGDSAVYFCASRDFETQGIEGYTFGSGTRLTVV.

The chain employs TRBV7-9 and TRBJ1-2; maybe TRBD1 (5 bases). Germline loops: CDR1 SEHNR, CDR2 FQNEAQ (reference sequence). Between the trimmed V and J ends, which lost 5 bases and 4 bases, there was a span of 14 bases. This CDR3 spans 14 amino acids. The chain's CDR3 is CASSQGEGLYGYTF. In DNA, the CDR3 is TGTGCCAGCAGCCAAGGGGAGGGGCTCTATGGCTACACCTTC.

The chain couples TRBV7-8 to TRBJ2-3; tentatively, D is TRBD2 (5 bases). V lost 1 base and J lost 5, with 10 bases in between. CDR1 and CDR2 (germline): SGHVS, FQNEAQ. This CDR3 has 14 amino acids. In DNA, the CDR3 is TGTGCCAGCAGCTTAGTTGAGGGCCGAGATACGCAGTATTTT. Translation gives CASSLVEGRDTQYF.

The V gene is TRBV6-5, the J gene TRBJ2-5; a weak D match, TRBD1 (6 bases). The V and J ends lost 7 bases and 5 bases respectively, with 11 bases between them. Germline values: CDR1 MNHEY, CDR2 SVGAGI. The CDR3 has 12 amino acids. The CDR3 reads CASTDRIETQYF. CDR3 nucleotide sequence: TGTGCCAGCACCGACAGGATCGAGACCCAGTACTTC.

This chain connects TRBV2 to TRBJ2-1, with 7 nucleotides matching TRBD1. CDR1 and CDR2 from the germline V gene are SNHLY and FYNNEI. Trimming removed 8 bases from V and 8 bases from J; junction bases left unmatched: 12. The CDR3 is 14 residues long. CDR3 amino acids: CASGQTGVVDEQFF. In DNA, the CDR3 is TGTGCCAGCGGTCAAACAGGGGTTGTAGATGAGCAGTTCTTC.

J is TRBJ2-1 and V is TRBV2; 10 nucleotides match TRBD2. Germline V lookup: CDR1 SNHLY, CDR2 FYNNEI. Trimming cost V 7 bases and J 8 bases; bases outside gene matches: 11. The CDR3 is 15 amino acids. Here the CDR3 reads CASTNLAGAIDEQFF. Here the CDR3 DNA reads TGTGCCAGCACCAATCTAGCGGGAGCCATCGATGAGCAGTTCTTC.

This clonotype was counted at least ten times. The chain uses TRBV19 and TRBJ2-1; 7 bases line up with TRBD2. The CDR3 totals 14 residues. The germline V gene has CDR1 LNHDA and CDR2 SQIVND (reference sequence). J lost 4 bases, V lost 5 bases, and 5 bases had no gene match. Written as DNA, the CDR3 is TGTGCCAGTAGTCATCGGGAGGTATACAATGAGCAGTTCTTC. Amino acid sequence: CASSHREVYNEQFF.

V is TRBV15 and J is TRBJ2-3, with D possibly matching TRBD1 (6 bases). V gave up 5 bases and J gave up 6 bases, with 15 bases separating them. In germline, CDR1 is LNHNV, CDR2 YYDKDF (reference sequence). The CDR3 is 14 residues long. CDR3 residues: CATSSLGARDTQYF. The CDR3 DNA reads TGTGCCACCAGCTCGTTGGGGGCTCGGGATACGCAGTATTTT.

As for this clonotype: A junction end diverges from the germline sequence, so it may reflect a read error. V and J are TRBV24-1 and TRBJ1-2, with a weak D call TRBD1 (6 bases). From germline, CDR1 is KGHDR and CDR2 SFDVKD. The CDR3 spans 14 residues. The CDR3: CAISDSTGSYGYTF. CDR3 sequence (DNA): TGTGCCATCAGTGACTCAACAGGGTCCTATGGCTACACCTTC.